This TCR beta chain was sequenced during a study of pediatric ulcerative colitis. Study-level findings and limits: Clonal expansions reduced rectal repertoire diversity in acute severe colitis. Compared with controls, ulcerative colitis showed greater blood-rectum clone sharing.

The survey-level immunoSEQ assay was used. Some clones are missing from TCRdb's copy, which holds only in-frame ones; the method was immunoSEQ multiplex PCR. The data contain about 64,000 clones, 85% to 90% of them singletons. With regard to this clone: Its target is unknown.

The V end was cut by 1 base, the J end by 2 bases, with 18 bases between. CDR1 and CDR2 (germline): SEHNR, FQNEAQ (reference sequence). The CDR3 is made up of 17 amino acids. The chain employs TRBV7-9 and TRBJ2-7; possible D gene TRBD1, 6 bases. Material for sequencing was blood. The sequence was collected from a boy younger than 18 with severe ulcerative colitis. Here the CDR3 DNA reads TGTGCCAGCAGCTTAGGAATTACAGGGATACGCCCCTACGAGCAGTACTTC. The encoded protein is CASSLGITGIRPYEQYF.